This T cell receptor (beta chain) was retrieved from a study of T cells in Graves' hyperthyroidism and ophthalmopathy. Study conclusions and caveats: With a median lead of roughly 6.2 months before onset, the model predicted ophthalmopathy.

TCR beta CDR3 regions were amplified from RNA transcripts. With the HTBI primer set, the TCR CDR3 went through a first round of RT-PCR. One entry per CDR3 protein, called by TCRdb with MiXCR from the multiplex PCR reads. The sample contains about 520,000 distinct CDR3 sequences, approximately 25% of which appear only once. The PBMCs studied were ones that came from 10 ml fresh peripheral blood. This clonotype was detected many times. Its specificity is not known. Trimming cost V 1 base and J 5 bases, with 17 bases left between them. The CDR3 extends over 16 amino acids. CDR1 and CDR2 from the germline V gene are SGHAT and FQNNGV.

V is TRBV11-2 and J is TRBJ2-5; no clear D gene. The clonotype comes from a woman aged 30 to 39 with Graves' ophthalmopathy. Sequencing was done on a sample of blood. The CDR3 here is CASSLVENRIEETQYF. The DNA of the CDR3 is TGTGCCAGCAGCTTAGTCGAAAACCGAATCGAGGAGACCCAGTACTTC.